The rows below give T cell receptor beta chains drawn from one sample of a study of cytomegalovirus exposure and HLA in healthy donors. Clones were sequenced by immunoSEQ multiplex PCR, and TCRdb holds only the in-frame ones, with some missing. The table shows 150,000 to 200,000 clones, with 75% to 85% occurring only once. Material: PBMCs. These receptors came from a girl aged 2-10 years in good health and CMV-seropositive. CDR3s include the opening cysteine and the closing phenylalanine or tryptophan. D genes are given only for firm matches. Clone size, where shown, is once, few, many, or a class for clones that have expanded.

DNA | CDR3 | length | J | size | D | V
TGTGCCAGCAGCGTAGGCAGTGATTTTGAAGCTTTCTTT | CASSVGSDFEAFF | 13 | TRBJ1-1 | . | . | TRBV9
TGTGCCAGCAGTTACTATGGCAGGTCGTATGGCTACACCTTC | CASSYYGRSYGYTF | 14 | TRBJ1-2 | once | . | TRBV6-5
TGTGCCAGCAACGCGGGGGGTGGCTATCAGCCCCAGCATTTT | CASNAGGGYQPQHF | 14 | TRBJ1-5 | . | . | TRBV6-1
TGTGCCAGCAGCGAGAGGACAGGGGTGGGTGAGCAGTTCTTC | CASSERTGVGEQFF | 14 | TRBJ2-1 | once | TRBD1 | TRBV4-2
TGTGCCAGCAGCCACCAGACTGCAACTAATGAAAAACTGTTTTTT | CASSHQTATNEKLFF | 15 | TRBJ1-4 | once | . | TRBV14
TGCGCCAGCAGACTTTCGACAGGGGTGAACACTGAAGCTTTCTTT | CASRLSTGVNTEAFF | 15 | TRBJ1-1 | . | TRBD1 | TRBV5-1
TGTGCCAGCAGTGAAGTGCGAAAAAACGAGCAGTACTTC | CASSEVRKNEQYF | 13 | TRBJ2-7 | . | . | TRBV2
TGTGCCATCAGTGAATCAAACAGGGACGGTGAGCAGTTCTTC | CAISESNRDGEQFF | 14 | TRBJ2-1 | . | . | TRBV10-3
TGTGCCAGCAGTTTTTATGGCAGGGGTGATGAAAAACTGTTTTTT | CASSFYGRGDEKLFF | 15 | TRBJ1-4 | . | . | TRBV27
TGTGCCAGCAGGTCGGACAGCCCCCACAACACCGGGGAGCTGTTTTTT | CASRSDSPHNTGELFF | 16 | TRBJ2-2 | once | . | TRBV27
TGTGCCAGCAGTTATGGGGCTATTAACGAAAAACTGTTTTTT | CASSYGAINEKLFF | 14 | TRBJ1-4 | . | . | TRBV6-6
TGTGCCAGCAGCTTTAGGGGAACCTTCCTCCATGAGCAGTTCTTC | CASSFRGTFLHEQFF | 15 | TRBJ2-1 | . | . | TRBV13
TGTGCCAGCACTGGGGCAGTAGGGGCCCACTACGAGCAGTACTTC | CASTGAVGAHYEQYF | 15 | TRBJ2-7 | once | . | TRBV6-1
TGTGCCAGCAGCAAACAGGGGGCATCCGAGACCCAGTACTTC | CASSKQGASETQYF | 14 | TRBJ2-5 | . | TRBD1 | TRBV5-6
TGTGCCAGCAGCGGCTCTGAGGACTTGACCTACGAGCAGTACTTC | CASSGSEDLTYEQYF | 15 | TRBJ2-7 | . | . | TRBV9
TGTGCCAGCAGCGAAAAAGGACTAGCCGGAGATACGCAGTATTTT | CASSEKGLAGDTQYF | 15 | TRBJ2-3 | . | TRBD2 | TRBV7-2
TGTGCCTGGAACGGACTAGTGGGGCTCAATGAGCAGTTCTTC | CAWNGLVGLNEQFF | 14 | TRBJ2-1 | few | TRBD2 | TRBV30
TGTGCCATCCGGGACAGGGCCGAGCAGTACTTC | CAIRDRAEQYF | 11 | TRBJ2-7 | few | TRBD1 | TRBV10-3
TGCAGCGTTGAAGGTGGACTAAATTTGGGTGAGCAGTTCTTC | CSVEGGLNLGEQFF | 14 | TRBJ2-1 | . | . | TRBV29-1
TGTGCCAGCAGCTTAGAAGGGACAGGGACGATGCAGCCCCAGCATTTT | CASSLEGTGTMQPQHF | 16 | TRBJ1-5 | . | TRBD1 | TRBV7-2
TGTGCCTGGAGTGTTAGGGGCAAGAAGTCCCTCCACTTT | CAWSVRGKKSLHF | 13 | TRBJ1-6 | . | . | TRBV30
TGTGCCAGCAGTGAACCCAGTGAGGGGGTTAATGAAAAACTGTTTTTT | CASSEPSEGVNEKLFF | 16 | TRBJ1-4 | . | . | TRBV6-1
TGTGCCAGCAGCCAGGGACTAGCGGACAACAATGAGCAGTTCTTC | CASSQGLADNNEQFF | 15 | TRBJ2-1 | . | TRBD2 | TRBV7-3
TGTGCCAGCAGCTTACTCCAGGGAGGTAATGAAAAACTGTTTTTT | CASSLLQGGNEKLFF | 15 | TRBJ1-4 | . | . | TRBV7-9
TGTGCCATCAGTGAAGGGGGACAGCCCCAGCATTTT | CAISEGGQPQHF | 12 | TRBJ1-5 | few | . | TRBV10-3
TGTGCCAGCAGCTTAGTCACCAGGGACAGCGGCTACACCTTC | CASSLVTRDSGYTF | 14 | TRBJ1-2 | once | TRBD1 | TRBV11-2
TGTGCCAGCAGTATCCAGGGCGATTATAGCAATCAGCCCCAGCATTTT | CASSIQGDYSNQPQHF | 16 | TRBJ1-5 | . | . | TRBV27
TGTGCCAGCAGCTTATTCAGTCCAGCGGAAGCTTTCTTT | CASSLFSPAEAFF | 13 | TRBJ1-1 | . | . | TRBV7-3
TGTGCCAGCACCCCCATTGTGCCAGTTAATTATGGCTACACCTTC | CASTPIVPVNYGYTF | 15 | TRBJ1-2 | . | . | TRBV28
TGTGCCTCAGGGTCGGATGATCAGCCCCAGCATTTT | CASGSDDQPQHF | 12 | TRBJ1-5 | few | . | TRBV2
TGTGCCTGGACGGCGTTCAGAGGCTCTGGGGCCAACGTCCTGACTTTC | CAWTAFRGSGANVLTF | 16 | TRBJ2-6 | few | . | TRBV30
TGTGCCAGCACTGAGACAGGGTTCATACCGTATGATGGCTACACCTTC | CASTETGFIPYDGYTF | 16 | TRBJ1-2 | . | TRBD1 | TRBV6-1
TGTGCCAGCAGCGTAGGAGGCGGCTGGCAGAATAGCAATCAGCCCCAGCATTTT | CASSVGGGWQNSNQPQHF | 18 | TRBJ1-5 | . | . | TRBV9
TGTGCCAGCAGTGAGTTTCGTGAAAAACTGTTTTTT | CASSEFREKLFF | 12 | TRBJ1-4 | . | . | TRBV6-5
TGTGCCAGTAGCCGACCGGGACTAGCGGGAGTGGGGGAGCTGTTTTTT | CASSRPGLAGVGELFF | 16 | TRBJ2-2 | . | TRBD2 | TRBV19